This is a list of T cell receptor beta chains from one sample in a study of patients and donors after allogeneic stem cell transplantation. TCRdb passed the RT-PCR reads through MiXCR, listing each CDR3 protein once. This sample has about a million distinct CDR3 sequences, with approximately 19% found just once. The sequencing sample was made of blood, either unsorted or a sorted T cell fraction (not recorded which). The receptors were sampled from a human donor who was either an allogeneic HSCT recipient or a stem cell or donor lymphocyte infusion donor (not recorded which). It is not recorded whose cells these are; they may come from a transplant donor. Both conserved end residues are part of each CDR3. Fields, in order: clone size, D gene, V gene, J gene, CDR3 DNA, CDR3 protein. A D gene is named only where the DNA matches it firmly. Not all rows give a size; the values are once, few, many and, for expanded clones, a class.

NA,NA,TRBV7-9,TRBJ2-2,TGTGCCAGCAGCCTCGAAAGGGGGGCTAAAGACGCCGGGGAGCTGTTTTTT,CASSLERGAKDAGELFF
few,NA,TRBV2,TRBJ1-2,TGTGCCAGCAGCCCGCTCGAAGGCTACACCTTC,CASSPLEGYTF
many,TRBD1,TRBV9,TRBJ2-7,TGTGCCAGCGGACAGGGGGCAGGCGAGCAGTACTTC,CASGQGAGEQYF
NA,NA,TRBV6-1,TRBJ2-5,TGTGCCAGCAGACGCGGGATCCAGATGGAGACCCAGTACTTC,CASRRGIQMETQYF
few,TRBD1,TRBV25-1,TRBJ2-7,TGTGCCAGCAGTGGGGTGACAGGGGGGAACGAGCAGTACTTC,CASSGVTGGNEQYF
few,TRBD2,TRBV30,TRBJ2-4,TGTGCCTGGGGGAGATTAGCGGGTCAGTACTTC,CAWGRLAGQYF
NA,TRBD2,TRBV20-1,TRBJ2-1,TGCAGTGCTAGCGGGAGGGCCTTGGGCAACAATGAGCAGTTCTTC,CSASGRALGNNEQFF
NA,TRBD2,TRBV3-1,TRBJ2-2,TGTGCCAGCAGCCAGGCTAGCGGGGGACCTACCGGGGAGCTGTTTTTT,CASSQASGGPTGELFF
NA,NA,TRBV18,TRBJ2-1,TGTGCCAGCTCCCGCGCGGGGCTACCGCAGTTCTTC,CASSRAGLPQFF
NA,NA,TRBV6-5,TRBJ2-7,TGTGCCAGCAGTTACCGTATACAGGCCTCCTCCTACGAGCAGTACTTC,CASSYRIQASSYEQYF
NA,NA,TRBV6-5,TRBJ1-1,TGTGCCAGCAGTTACTCGAACACAAACACTGAAGCTTTCTTT,CASSYSNTNTEAFF
few,NA,TRBV4-1,TRBJ2-4,TGCGCCAGCAGCCAAGATCAGGGGACTTGGGTAAACATTCAGTACTTC,CASSQDQGTWVNIQYF
NA,NA,TRBV15,TRBJ1-5,TGTGCCACCAGCAGGCAAAATCAGCCCCAGCATTTT,CATSRQNQPQHF
few,NA,TRBV4-2,TRBJ1-1,TGTGCCAGCAGCCTTAAAATGGAAGCTTTCTTT,CASSLKMEAFF
NA,NA,TRBV6-1,TRBJ1-3,TGTGCCAGCAGCCTCTCAGGAAATGGAAACACCATATATTTT,CASSLSGNGNTIYF
few,NA,TRBV15,TRBJ2-3,TGTGCCACCAGCAGAGACTTTAAGGCAGATACGCAGTATTTT,CATSRDFKADTQYF
once,NA,TRBV10-3,TRBJ2-5,TGTGCCATCAGTGGGACTGTTGACGGGGGTGATGAGACCCAGTACTTC,CAISGTVDGGDETQYF
few,NA,TRBV5-1,TRBJ2-6,TGCGCCAGCAGCTTAGGCGGGCAGGGCAACGTCCTGACTTTC,CASSLGGQGNVLTF
few,NA,TRBV6-5,TRBJ2-4,TGTGCCAGCAGTTACTCGAGCCTGGTTGGCCGGATAGCCAAAAACATTCAGTACTTC,CASSYSSLVGRIAKNIQYF